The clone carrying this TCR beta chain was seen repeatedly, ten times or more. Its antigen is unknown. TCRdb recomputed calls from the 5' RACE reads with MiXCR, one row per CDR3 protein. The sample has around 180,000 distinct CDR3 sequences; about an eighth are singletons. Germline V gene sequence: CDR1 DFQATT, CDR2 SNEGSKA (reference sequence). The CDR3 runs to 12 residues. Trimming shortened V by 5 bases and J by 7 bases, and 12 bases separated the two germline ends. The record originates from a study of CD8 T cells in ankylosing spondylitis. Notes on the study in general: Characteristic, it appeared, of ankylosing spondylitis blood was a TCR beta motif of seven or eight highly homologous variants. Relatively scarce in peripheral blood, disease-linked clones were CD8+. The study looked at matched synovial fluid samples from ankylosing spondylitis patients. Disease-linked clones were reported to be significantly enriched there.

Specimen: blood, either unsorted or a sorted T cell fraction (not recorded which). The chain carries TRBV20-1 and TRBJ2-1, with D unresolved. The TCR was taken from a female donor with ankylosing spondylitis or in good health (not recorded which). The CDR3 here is CSADGPTNEQFF. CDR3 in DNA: TGCAGTGCTGATGGACCGACGAATGAGCAGTTCTTC.